Listed below are T cell receptor beta chains from one sample, sequenced in a study of cytomegalovirus exposure and HLA in healthy donors. Only in-frame clones appear in the TCRdb table, and some are missing; sequencing was by immunoSEQ multiplex PCR. The sample has approximately 120,000 clones; approximately 78% are singletons. The source material was PBMCs. All receptors derive from a woman younger than 45 in good health and CMV-seronegative. Each CDR3 is given with its conserved first and last residue. Each record gives: V gene, clone size, D gene, J gene, CDR3 length, CDR3 DNA, CDR3 protein. A D gene is named only where the DNA matches it firmly. For some rows the clone size is stated as once, few or many, or as a class when expanded; others skip it.

V gene: TRBV4-1; clone size: -; D gene: TRBD1; J gene: TRBJ2-1; CDR3 length: 16; CDR3 DNA: TGCGCCAGCAGCCCGCCGGGACAGGGGCGTGGGGGAGAGCAGTTCTTC; CDR3 protein: CASSPPGQGRGGEQFF
V gene: TRBV2; clone size: -; D gene: TRBD2; J gene: TRBJ2-7; CDR3 length: 15; CDR3 DNA: TGTGCCAGCAGGACCGGGACTAGTGCTTCCTACGAGCAGTACTTC; CDR3 protein: CASRTGTSASYEQYF
V gene: TRBV7-8; clone size: -; D gene: -; J gene: TRBJ1-5; CDR3 length: 13; CDR3 DNA: TGTGCCAGCAGCTCCATAGGGGATCAGCCCCAGCATTTT; CDR3 protein: CASSSIGDQPQHF
V gene: TRBV11-3; clone size: -; D gene: -; J gene: TRBJ2-2; CDR3 length: 16; CDR3 DNA: TGTGCCAGCAGCTTAGTCTGGAGATCGGACACCGGGGAGCTGTTTTTT; CDR3 protein: CASSLVWRSDTGELFF
V gene: TRBV5-4; clone size: few; D gene: -; J gene: TRBJ2-5; CDR3 length: 12; CDR3 DNA: TGTGCCAGCAGCTTGGTTAGCGAGACCCAGTACTTC; CDR3 protein: CASSLVSETQYF
V gene: TRBV5-6; clone size: -; D gene: -; J gene: TRBJ2-1; CDR3 length: 14; CDR3 DNA: TGTGCCAGCAGCTTGGGACAGAGTTACAATGAGCAGTTCTTC; CDR3 protein: CASSLGQSYNEQFF
V gene: TRBV7-8; clone size: -; D gene: -; J gene: TRBJ1-2; CDR3 length: 12; CDR3 DNA: TGTGCCAGCAGCTTAGCGTCGGGTGGCTACACCTTC; CDR3 protein: CASSLASGGYTF
V gene: TRBV4-2; clone size: -; D gene: -; J gene: TRBJ2-3; CDR3 length: 16; CDR3 DNA: TGTGCCAGCAGCCAAGAGGTGCTAGCAAGCACAGATACGCAGTATTTT; CDR3 protein: CASSQEVLASTDTQYF
V gene: TRBV2; clone size: -; D gene: -; J gene: TRBJ1-2; CDR3 length: 14; CDR3 DNA: TGTGCCAGCAGTGAAGTTCATGGGGGGATCGGCTACACCTTC; CDR3 protein: CASSEVHGGIGYTF
V gene: TRBV7-2; clone size: -; D gene: TRBD2; J gene: TRBJ2-3; CDR3 length: 14; CDR3 DNA: TGTGCCAGCAGACTAGCGGGAGGGACAGATACGCAGTATTTT; CDR3 protein: CASRLAGGTDTQYF
V gene: TRBV15; clone size: -; D gene: -; J gene: TRBJ1-4; CDR3 length: 15; CDR3 DNA: TGTGCCACCAGCAGAGATCGGCCAGGGAATGAAAAACTGTTTTTT; CDR3 protein: CATSRDRPGNEKLFF
V gene: TRBV19; clone size: -; D gene: -; J gene: TRBJ2-3; CDR3 length: 16; CDR3 DNA: TGTGCCAGTAGTATAGAAGCGGACTATCTAGCAGATACGCAGTATTTT; CDR3 protein: CASSIEADYLADTQYF
V gene: TRBV5-1; clone size: -; D gene: TRBD2; J gene: TRBJ2-5; CDR3 length: 15; CDR3 DNA: TGCGCCAGCAGCGCGCTAGCGGGGGGACAAGAGACCCAGTACTTC; CDR3 protein: CASSALAGGQETQYF
V gene: TRBV2; clone size: medium-sized; D gene: -; J gene: TRBJ2-5; CDR3 length: 13; CDR3 DNA: TGTGCCAGCAGTGGGGACTACCAAGAGACCCAGTACTTC; CDR3 protein: CASSGDYQETQYF
V gene: TRBV11-2; clone size: -; D gene: -; J gene: TRBJ2-5; CDR3 length: 12; CDR3 DNA: TGCGCCAGCAGCCTATATCAAGAGACCCAGTACTTC; CDR3 protein: CASSLYQETQYF
V gene: TRBV4-2; clone size: -; D gene: -; J gene: TRBJ2-7; CDR3 length: 14; CDR3 DNA: TGTGCCAGCAGCCAAGATGGCCTAGCCTACGAGCAGTACTTC; CDR3 protein: CASSQDGLAYEQYF
V gene: TRBV7-9; clone size: few; D gene: TRBD2; J gene: TRBJ2-3; CDR3 length: 16; CDR3 DNA: TGTGCCAGCAGCTTAGGTCTAGCGGGGATCACAGATACGCAGTATTTT; CDR3 protein: CASSLGLAGITDTQYF
V gene: TRBV19; clone size: -; D gene: -; J gene: TRBJ2-2; CDR3 length: 15; CDR3 DNA: TGTGCCAGTAGTATCCAGGGTGCGGACACCGGGGAGCTGTTTTTT; CDR3 protein: CASSIQGADTGELFF
V gene: TRBV2; clone size: -; D gene: -; J gene: TRBJ2-1; CDR3 length: 15; CDR3 DNA: TGTGCCAGCAGAGCCAGGGGGGTCTCCTACAATGAGCAGTTCTTC; CDR3 protein: CASRARGVSYNEQFF
V gene: TRBV6-4; clone size: -; D gene: TRBD2; J gene: TRBJ2-1; CDR3 length: 16; CDR3 DNA: TGTGCCAGCAGTGGACCGGGACTAGCGGGGGTTGGGCAGCAGTTCTTC; CDR3 protein: CASSGPGLAGVGQQFF
V gene: TRBV4-1; clone size: -; D gene: -; J gene: TRBJ1-1; CDR3 length: 13; CDR3 DNA: TGCGCCAGCAGCCAACAACAGTTCACTGAAGCTTTCTTT; CDR3 protein: CASSQQQFTEAFF
V gene: TRBV9; clone size: -; D gene: -; J gene: TRBJ1-2; CDR3 length: 15; CDR3 DNA: TGTGCCAGCCGCCCCGGGGGGGCTCTCAGCTATGGCTACACCTTC; CDR3 protein: CASRPGGALSYGYTF
V gene: TRBV14; clone size: -; D gene: -; J gene: TRBJ2-7; CDR3 length: 16; CDR3 DNA: TGTGCCAGCAGCCAAGAAAGTGGGGGCAGGCACTACGAGCAGTACTTC; CDR3 protein: CASSQESGGRHYEQYF
V gene: TRBV29-1; clone size: -; D gene: -; J gene: TRBJ2-2; CDR3 length: 17; CDR3 DNA: TGCAGCGTTGAAGATCTTTCGCCCAGGGCGTCCACCGGGGAGCTGTTTTTT; CDR3 protein: CSVEDLSPRASTGELFF
V gene: TRBV5-1; clone size: -; D gene: -; J gene: TRBJ2-2; CDR3 length: 15; CDR3 DNA: TGCGCCAGCAGCTTGGAGACAATAGGCACCGGGGAGCTGTTTTTT; CDR3 protein: CASSLETIGTGELFF
V gene: TRBV5-1; clone size: -; D gene: TRBD2; J gene: TRBJ2-1; CDR3 length: 15; CDR3 DNA: TGCGCCAGCAGCTTGACGGGACTAGAAAACAATGAGCAGTTCTTC; CDR3 protein: CASSLTGLENNEQFF
V gene: TRBV7-9; clone size: -; D gene: TRBD1; J gene: TRBJ1-1; CDR3 length: 11; CDR3 DNA: TGTTCCAGCAGCCCCGGGACAGCCTCTTTCTTT; CDR3 protein: CSSSPGTASFF
V gene: TRBV7-6; clone size: -; D gene: -; J gene: TRBJ1-1; CDR3 length: 13; CDR3 DNA: TGTGCCAGTGCGACAGGAGAGAACACTGAAGCTTTCTTT; CDR3 protein: CASATGENTEAFF
V gene: TRBV30; clone size: -; D gene: -; J gene: TRBJ1-2; CDR3 length: 13; CDR3 DNA: TGTGCCTGGAGTTTAGGGGATCTCTATGGCTACACCTTC; CDR3 protein: CAWSLGDLYGYTF
V gene: TRBV15; clone size: few; D gene: -; J gene: TRBJ2-1; CDR3 length: 19; CDR3 DNA: TGTGCCACCAGCGCACCACGGGGGGATCCAGGGGCGAACTACAATGAGCAGTTCTTC; CDR3 protein: CATSAPRGDPGANYNEQFF
V gene: TRBV29-1; clone size: few; D gene: TRBD1; J gene: TRBJ1-2; CDR3 length: 12; CDR3 DNA: TGCAGCGTTGAAACAGGGGGCTATGGCTACACCTTC; CDR3 protein: CSVETGGYGYTF
V gene: TRBV23-1; clone size: -; D gene: TRBD1; J gene: TRBJ2-6; CDR3 length: 20; CDR3 DNA: TGCGCCAGCAGTCAATCGATGCCCGTCAGGGGGTGGGCTGGGGCCAACGTCCTGACTTTC; CDR3 protein: CASSQSMPVRGWAGANVLTF
V gene: TRBV13; clone size: once; D gene: TRBD1; J gene: TRBJ2-2; CDR3 length: 16; CDR3 DNA: TGTGCCAGCAGCTTAAGGGGGCAGGGAAGCACCGGGGAGCTGTTTTTT; CDR3 protein: CASSLRGQGSTGELFF
V gene: TRBV4-1; clone size: once; D gene: -; J gene: TRBJ1-1; CDR3 length: 14; CDR3 DNA: TGCGCCAGCAGCCAAGAAGGCAGGGCCACTGAAGCTTTCTTT; CDR3 protein: CASSQEGRATEAFF
V gene: TRBV6-6; clone size: -; D gene: -; J gene: TRBJ2-7; CDR3 length: 14; CDR3 DNA: TGTGCCAGCAGTTACGGTCTCAGGGGATACGAGCAGTACTTC; CDR3 protein: CASSYGLRGYEQYF
V gene: TRBV7-3; clone size: -; D gene: TRBD2; J gene: TRBJ2-6; CDR3 length: 18; CDR3 DNA: TGTGCCAGCAGCTTAAGGGGCGGGGGGGGATCTGGGGCCAACGTCCTGACTTTC; CDR3 protein: CASSLRGGGGSGANVLTF
V gene: TRBV5-6; clone size: -; D gene: TRBD1; J gene: TRBJ2-3; CDR3 length: 15; CDR3 DNA: TGTGCCAGCAGCTTCGGGACAGGAGGGGCAGATACGCAGTATTTT; CDR3 protein: CASSFGTGGADTQYF
V gene: TRBV5-1; clone size: -; D gene: -; J gene: TRBJ1-4; CDR3 length: 17; CDR3 DNA: TGCGCCAGCAGCCGTAGGGGGGGGGTCCCGGCTAATGAAAAACTGTTTTTT; CDR3 protein: CASSRRGGVPANEKLFF
V gene: TRBV6-5; clone size: -; D gene: -; J gene: TRBJ2-1; CDR3 length: 14; CDR3 DNA: TGTGCCAGCCACTCAGACTCAACCTACAATGAGCAGTTCTTC; CDR3 protein: CASHSDSTYNEQFF
V gene: TRBV7-2; clone size: few; D gene: TRBD2; J gene: TRBJ2-1; CDR3 length: 15; CDR3 DNA: TGTGCCAGCAGCTTATCGTGGACTAGGGTCAATGAGCAGTTCTTC; CDR3 protein: CASSLSWTRVNEQFF
V gene: TRBV30; clone size: few; D gene: -; J gene: TRBJ2-7; CDR3 length: 14; CDR3 DNA: TGTGCCTGGAGCTGGGGCAGGGGCTCCTACGAGCAGTACTTC; CDR3 protein: CAWSWGRGSYEQYF